This T cell receptor beta chain comes out of a study of blood T cell repertoires in COVID-19. Whole-study context: Whether acute or convalescent, the COVID-19 samples came from the United States, Italy and Spain.

In the source study's methods: Amplifying reference gene primers gave estimates of nucleated cell counts. TCRdb's table, derived via immunoSEQ multiplex PCR, lists solely in-frame clones and lacks some. That table supplies the V and J calls and clone size; D and trimming were determined from the DNA. Altogether 150,000 to 200,000 clones are present, about 77% being singletons, with the ten largest covering about a sixth. This clone has just a few counts. Individuals drawn from approximately 22 US areas were about 18 to 95 years old. Germline V gene sequence: CDR1 ENHRY, CDR2 SYGVKD. The V gene lost 3 bases and the J gene lost 5 bases, with 17 bases spanning the gap. There are 15 residues in the CDR3.

This receptor was identified in a woman aged 50 to 60 with acute COVID-19. Sequencing was done on a sample of PBMCs or T cells enriched from blood (not recorded which). The V gene is TRBV10-3, the J gene TRBJ2-7, with D perhaps matching TRBD2 (7 bases). CDR3 sequence reads: CAISESAGARDEQYV. The CDR3 DNA is TGTGCCATCAGTGAATCTGCGGGGGCGCGGGACGAGCAGTACGTC.